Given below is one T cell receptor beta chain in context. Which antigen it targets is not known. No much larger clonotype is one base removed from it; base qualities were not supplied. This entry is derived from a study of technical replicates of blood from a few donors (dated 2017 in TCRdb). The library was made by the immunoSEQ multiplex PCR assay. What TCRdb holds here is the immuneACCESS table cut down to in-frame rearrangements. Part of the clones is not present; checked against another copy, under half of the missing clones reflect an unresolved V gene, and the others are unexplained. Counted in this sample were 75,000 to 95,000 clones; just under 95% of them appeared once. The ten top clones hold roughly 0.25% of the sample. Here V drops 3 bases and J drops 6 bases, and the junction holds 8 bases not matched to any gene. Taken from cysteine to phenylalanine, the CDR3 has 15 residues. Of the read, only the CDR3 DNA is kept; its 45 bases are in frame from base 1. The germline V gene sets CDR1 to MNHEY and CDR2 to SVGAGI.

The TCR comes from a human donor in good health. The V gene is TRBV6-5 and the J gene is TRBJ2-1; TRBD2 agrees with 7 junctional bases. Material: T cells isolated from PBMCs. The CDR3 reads CASSYRAGLGNEQFF. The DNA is TGTGCCAGCAGTTATCGAGCGGGACTTGGCAATGAGCAGTTCTTC.